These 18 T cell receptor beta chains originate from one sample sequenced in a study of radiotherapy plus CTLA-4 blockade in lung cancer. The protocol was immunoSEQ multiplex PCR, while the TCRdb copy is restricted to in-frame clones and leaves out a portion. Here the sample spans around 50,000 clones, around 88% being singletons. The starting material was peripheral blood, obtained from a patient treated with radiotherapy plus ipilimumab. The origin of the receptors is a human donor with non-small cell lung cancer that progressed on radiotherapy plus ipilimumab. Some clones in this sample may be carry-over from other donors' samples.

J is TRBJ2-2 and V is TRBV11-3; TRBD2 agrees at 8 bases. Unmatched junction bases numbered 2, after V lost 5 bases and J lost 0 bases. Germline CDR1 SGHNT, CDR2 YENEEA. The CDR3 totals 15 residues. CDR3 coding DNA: TGTGCCAGCAGCAAGGGACTAGCGAACACCGGGGAGCTGTTTTTT. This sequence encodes CASSKGLANTGELFF.

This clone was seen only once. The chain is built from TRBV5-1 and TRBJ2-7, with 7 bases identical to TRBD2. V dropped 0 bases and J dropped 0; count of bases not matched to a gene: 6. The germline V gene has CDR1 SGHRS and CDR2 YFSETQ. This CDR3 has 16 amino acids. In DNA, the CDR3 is TGCGCCAGCAGCTTGGAACTAGCGAAAAGCTCCTACGAGCAGTACTTC. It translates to CASSLELAKSSYEQYF.

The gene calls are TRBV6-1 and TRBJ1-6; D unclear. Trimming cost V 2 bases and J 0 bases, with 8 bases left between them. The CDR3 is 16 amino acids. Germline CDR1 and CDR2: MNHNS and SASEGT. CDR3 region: CASSELLSSYNSPLHF. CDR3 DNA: TGTGCCAGCAGTGAACTGCTGAGCTCCTATAATTCACCCCTCCACTTT.

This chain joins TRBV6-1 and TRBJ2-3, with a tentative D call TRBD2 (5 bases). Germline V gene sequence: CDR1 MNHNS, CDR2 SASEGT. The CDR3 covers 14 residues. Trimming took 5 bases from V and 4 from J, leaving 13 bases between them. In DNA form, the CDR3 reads TGTGCCAGCAGTAGTCAATCCGGGGCAGATACGCAGTATTTT. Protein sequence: CASSSQSGADTQYF.

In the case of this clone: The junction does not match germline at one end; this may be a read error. CDR3: CASRSGTSGAGTLF. CDR3 nucleotides: TGTGCCAGCAGATCTGGGACTAGCGGGGCCGGGACTCTCTTC. This rearrangement joins TRBV28 to TRBJ2-1; 13 nucleotides align to TRBD2. The germline CDR1 and CDR2 sequences are MDHEN and SYDVKM. The CDR3 totals 14 residues.

In DNA form, the CDR3 reads TGTGCCAGCAGCTCGCCGGGACAGAAGATCGAGCAGTACTTC. Amino acid sequence: CASSSPGQKIEQYF. The chain carries TRBV11-2 and TRBJ2-7; 7 nucleotides align to TRBD1. This CDR3 is 14 amino acids long. Germline-derived CDR1 and CDR2 are SGHAT and FQNNGV. V dropped 4 bases and J dropped 6; count of bases not matched to a gene: 9.

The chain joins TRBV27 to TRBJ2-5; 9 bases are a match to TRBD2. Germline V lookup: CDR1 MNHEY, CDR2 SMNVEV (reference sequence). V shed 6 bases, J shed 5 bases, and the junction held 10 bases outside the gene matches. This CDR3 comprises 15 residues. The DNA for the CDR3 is TGTGCCAGCAGCCGACTAGCGGCTGTACGGGAGACCCAGTACTTC. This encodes CASSRLAAVRETQYF.

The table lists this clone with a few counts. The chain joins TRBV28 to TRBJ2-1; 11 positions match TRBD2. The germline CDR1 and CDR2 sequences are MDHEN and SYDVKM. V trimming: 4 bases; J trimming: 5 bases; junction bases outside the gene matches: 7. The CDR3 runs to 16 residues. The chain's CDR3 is CASSSLAGGPNNEQFF. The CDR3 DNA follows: TGTGCCAGCAGTTCCTTAGCGGGAGGGCCAAACAATGAGCAGTTCTTC.

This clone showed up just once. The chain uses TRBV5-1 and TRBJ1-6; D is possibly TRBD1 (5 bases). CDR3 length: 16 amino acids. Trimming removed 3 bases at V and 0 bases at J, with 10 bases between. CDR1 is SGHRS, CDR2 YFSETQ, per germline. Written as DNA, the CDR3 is TGCGCCAGCAGCTCTCAGGGCAGCTCCTATAATTCACCCCTCCACTTT. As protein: CASSSQGSSYNSPLHF.

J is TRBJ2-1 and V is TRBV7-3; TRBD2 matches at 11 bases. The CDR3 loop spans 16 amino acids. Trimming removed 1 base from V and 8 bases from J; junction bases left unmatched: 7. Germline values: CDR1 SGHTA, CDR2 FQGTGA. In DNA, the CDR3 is TGTGCCAGCAGCTTAAGTGTAGCGGGGGGGCTCTATGAGCAGTTCTTC. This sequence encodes CASSLSVAGGLYEQFF.

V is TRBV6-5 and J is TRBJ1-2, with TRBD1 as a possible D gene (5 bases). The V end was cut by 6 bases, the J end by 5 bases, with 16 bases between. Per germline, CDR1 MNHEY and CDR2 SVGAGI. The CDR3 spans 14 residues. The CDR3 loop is CASSLWGGVYGYTF. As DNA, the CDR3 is TGTGCCAGCAGCCTGTGGGGGGGAGTTTATGGCTACACCTTC.

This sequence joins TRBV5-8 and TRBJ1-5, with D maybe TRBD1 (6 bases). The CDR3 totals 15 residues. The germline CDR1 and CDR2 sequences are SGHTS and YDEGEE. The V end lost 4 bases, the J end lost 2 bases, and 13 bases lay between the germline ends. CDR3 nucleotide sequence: TGTGCCAGCAGCCACAGGGCCGGGCGCAATCAGCCCCAGCATTTT. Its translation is CASSHRAGRNQPQHF.

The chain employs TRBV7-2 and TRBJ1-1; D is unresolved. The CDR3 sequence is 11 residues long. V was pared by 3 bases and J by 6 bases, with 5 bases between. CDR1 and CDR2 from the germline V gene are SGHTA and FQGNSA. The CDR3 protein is CASSFLAEAFF. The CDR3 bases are TGTGCCAGCAGCTTCCTTGCTGAAGCTTTCTTT.

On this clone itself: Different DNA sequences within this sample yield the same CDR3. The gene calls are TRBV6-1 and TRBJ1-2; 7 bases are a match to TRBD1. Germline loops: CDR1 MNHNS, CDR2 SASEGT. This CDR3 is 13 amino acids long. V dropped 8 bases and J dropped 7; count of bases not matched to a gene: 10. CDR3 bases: TGTGCCAGCGTAAAACAGGGGTGGAGTGGCTACACCTTC. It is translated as CASVKQGWSGYTF.

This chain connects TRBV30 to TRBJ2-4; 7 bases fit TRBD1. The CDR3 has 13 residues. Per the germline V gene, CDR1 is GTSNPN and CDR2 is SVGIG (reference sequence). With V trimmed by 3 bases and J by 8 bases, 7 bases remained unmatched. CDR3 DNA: TGTGCCTGGAGCCCTAACACAGGGGACATTCAGTACTTC. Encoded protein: CAWSPNTGDIQYF.

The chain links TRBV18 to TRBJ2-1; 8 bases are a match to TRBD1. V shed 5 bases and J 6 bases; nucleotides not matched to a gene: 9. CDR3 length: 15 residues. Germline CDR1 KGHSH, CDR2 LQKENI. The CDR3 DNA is TGTGCCAGCTCAAAGCAGACAGGGGAATCCAATGAGCAGTTCTTC. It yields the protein CASSKQTGESNEQFF. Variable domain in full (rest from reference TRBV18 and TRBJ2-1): NAGVMQNPRHLVRRRGQEARLRCSPMKGHSHVYWYRQLPEEGLKFMVYLQKENIIDESGMPKERFSAEFPKEGPSILRIQQVVRGDSAAYFCASSKQTGESNEQFFGPGTRLTVL.

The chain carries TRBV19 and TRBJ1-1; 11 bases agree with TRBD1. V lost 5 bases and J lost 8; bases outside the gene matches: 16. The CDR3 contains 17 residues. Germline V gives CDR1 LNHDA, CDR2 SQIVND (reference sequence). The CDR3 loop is CASSPWTGGEVGPEAFF. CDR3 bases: TGTGCCAGTAGTCCTTGGACAGGGGGCGAGGTTGGCCCCGAAGCTTTCTTT.

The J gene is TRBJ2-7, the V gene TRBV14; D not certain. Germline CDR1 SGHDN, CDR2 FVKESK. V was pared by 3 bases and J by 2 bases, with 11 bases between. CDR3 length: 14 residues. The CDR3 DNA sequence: TGTGCCAGCAGCCAGTGGAGACTTCCCTACGAGCAGTACTTC. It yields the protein CASSQWRLPYEQYF.